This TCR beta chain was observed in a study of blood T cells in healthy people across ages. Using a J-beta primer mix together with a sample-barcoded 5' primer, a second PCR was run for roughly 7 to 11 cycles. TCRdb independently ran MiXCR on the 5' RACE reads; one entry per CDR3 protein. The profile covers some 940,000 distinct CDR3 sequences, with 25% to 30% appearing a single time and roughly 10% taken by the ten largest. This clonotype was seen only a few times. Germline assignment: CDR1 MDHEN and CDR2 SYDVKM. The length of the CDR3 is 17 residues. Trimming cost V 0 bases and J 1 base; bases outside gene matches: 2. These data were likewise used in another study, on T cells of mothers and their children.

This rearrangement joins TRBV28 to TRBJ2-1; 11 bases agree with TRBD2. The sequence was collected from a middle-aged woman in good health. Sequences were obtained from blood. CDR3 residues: CASSLWLAGGSYNEQFF. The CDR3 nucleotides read TGTGCCAGCAGTTTATGGCTAGCGGGGGGATCCTACAATGAGCAGTTCTTC.